Listed below are T cell receptor beta chains from one sample, sequenced in a study of PD-L1 blockade in urothelial cancer. Repertoires were generated with immunoSEQ multiplex PCR, while TCRdb's copy carries only in-frame clones and drops some. The table lists 100,000 to 150,000 clones, 86% of them singletons. This sample comprised PBMCs, obtained around atezolizumab (anti-PD-L1) treatment. These receptors were taken from a middle-aged man with urothelial cancer. Each CDR3 is given with its conserved first and last residue. The D gene is left open where the match is weak. Not all rows give a size; the values are once, few, many and, for expanded clones, a class.

j_call d_call v_call clone_size cdr3_aa cdr3_nt
TRBJ2-1 TRBD2 TRBV18 . CASSRGTSEVNEQFF TGTGCCAGCTCACGAGGGACTAGCGAAGTCAATGAGCAGTTCTTC
TRBJ2-5 TRBD2 TRBV4-1 . CASSRGLAGEKIETQYF TGCGCCAGCAGCCGGGGACTAGCGGGAGAGAAGATAGAGACCCAGTACTTC
TRBJ2-7 . TRBV19 . CASAGSSYEQYF TGTGCCAGTGCGGGGTCCTCCTACGAGCAGTACTTC
TRBJ2-5 TRBD2 TRBV19 . CASRTSGSETQYF TGTGCCAGTAGGACTAGCGGGAGTGAGACCCAGTACTTC
TRBJ2-1 TRBD2 TRBV18 . CASSDQSGGYNEQFF TGTGCCAGCTCAGACCAGTCGGGAGGCTACAATGAGCAGTTCTTC
TRBJ2-4 TRBD2 TRBV7-9 . CASSLVGGTAKNIQYF TGTGCCAGCAGCTTAGTGGGAGGGACGGCCAAAAACATTCAGTACTTC
TRBJ2-1 TRBD2 TRBV4-1 . CASSQRSGSGSYNEQFF TGCGCCAGCAGCCAACGAAGCGGGAGTGGTTCCTACAATGAGCAGTTCTTC
TRBJ2-1 TRBD2 TRBV11-2 . CASSLTSGRAYNEQFF TGTGCCAGCAGCTTGACTAGCGGGAGGGCCTACAATGAGCAGTTCTTC
TRBJ1-6 TRBD1 TRBV5-1 . CASSLAGQGYSPLHF TGCGCCAGCAGCTTGGCTGGACAGGGCTATTCACCCCTCCACTTT
TRBJ2-7 . TRBV19 . CASRRLGGESYEQYF TGTGCCAGTAGGAGACTAGGGGGCGAGTCCTACGAGCAGTACTTC
TRBJ2-7 TRBD1 TRBV20-1 . CSATGTGDLNF TGCAGTGCAACAGGGACAGGGGATTTGAACTTC
TRBJ2-7 TRBD1 TRBV7-9 . CASSSGVPGQGIWTHEQYF TGTGCCAGCAGCTCGGGGGTGCCGGGACAGGGTATTTGGACCCACGAGCAGTACTTC
TRBJ1-1 . TRBV7-9 once CASTPAGGAFF TGTGCCAGCACCCCCGCAGGAGGGGCTTTCTTT
TRBJ1-5 . TRBV5-1 . CASSLGQPNQPQHF TGCGCCAGCAGCTTGGGACAGCCGAATCAGCCCCAGCATTTT
TRBJ1-1 TRBD1 TRBV10-3 . CAISDSDRVQTEAFF TGTGCCATCAGTGATTCTGACAGGGTTCAAACTGAAGCTTTCTTT
TRBJ1-5 . TRBV6-1 . CASSEWGGRPQPQHF TGTGCCAGCAGTGAATGGGGGGGGCGGCCTCAGCCCCAGCATTTT
TRBJ2-7 . TRBV28 . CASSFERVREQYF TGTGCCAGCAGTTTCGAGCGGGTGCGCGAGCAGTACTTC
TRBJ2-7 TRBD2 TRBV5-4 . CASSLASSGGSVEQYF TGTGCCAGCAGCTTGGCGTCTAGCGGGGGGTCCGTCGAGCAGTACTTC
TRBJ2-7 TRBD1 TRBV9 . CASSEGQGISYEQYF TGTGCCAGCAGCGAGGGACAGGGCATCTCCTACGAGCAGTACTTC
TRBJ2-2 TRBD2 TRBV28 . CASTMSGRIGELFF TGTGCCAGCACCATGAGCGGGAGGATCGGGGAGCTGTTTTTT
TRBJ2-7 TRBD1 TRBV5-1 . CASSFDRVGEQYF TGCGCCAGCAGCTTCGACAGGGTCGGCGAGCAGTACTTC
TRBJ2-1 TRBD2 TRBV5-5 . CASSWERGEYNEQFF TGTGCCAGCAGCTGGGAGCGGGGGGAGTACAATGAGCAGTTCTTC
TRBJ2-7 . TRBV7-9 . CASSLAGSSYEQYF TGTGCCAGCAGCTTAGCTGGCAGCTCCTACGAGCAGTACTTC
TRBJ2-2 TRBD1 TRBV5-1 . CASSWTGTGEGTGELFF TGCGCCAGCAGCTGGACCGGGACAGGGGAAGGCACCGGGGAGCTGTTTTTT
TRBJ2-1 TRBD2 TRBV6-5 . CASRRGTSGANEQFF TGTGCCAGCAGACGAGGGACTAGCGGGGCCAATGAGCAGTTCTTC
TRBJ1-6 . TRBV27 . CASSLFRGSYNSPLHF TGTGCCAGCAGTTTATTTCGGGGCTCCTATAATTCACCCCTCCACTTT
TRBJ2-3 . TRBV11-3 . CASSYGGAGVGTDTQYF TGTGCCAGCAGTTATGGGGGGGCGGGAGTGGGCACAGATACGCAGTATTTT
TRBJ2-1 TRBD2 TRBV9 . CASSPSRGGYNEQFF TGTGCCAGCAGCCCAAGTCGGGGGGGCTACAATGAGCAGTTCTTC
TRBJ2-5 TRBD2 TRBV29-1 . CSVERTSGETQYF TGCAGCGTTGAGAGGACTAGCGGAGAGACCCAGTACTTC
TRBJ2-7 TRBD2 TRBV19 many CASSTSGSGEQYF TGTGCCAGTAGTACTAGCGGGAGTGGCGAGCAGTACTTC
TRBJ2-7 TRBD2 TRBV9 . CASSGETGLAGPPYEQYF TGTGCCAGCAGCGGCGAGACAGGTCTAGCGGGACCCCCCTACGAGCAGTACTTC
TRBJ1-4 . TRBV6-1 once CASSVGVGGNNEKLFF TGTGCCAGCAGTGTAGGGGTGGGCGGAAATAATGAAAAACTGTTTTTT
TRBJ2-6 . TRBV5-6 . CASNQEGSGANVLTF TGTGCCAGCAACCAAGAGGGCTCTGGGGCCAACGTCCTGACTTTC
TRBJ2-1 TRBD2 TRBV9 . CASSVVSSGGYNEQFF TGTGCCAGCAGCGTAGTCTCTAGCGGGGGCTACAATGAGCAGTTCTTC
TRBJ2-7 TRBD2 TRBV14 . CASSQAGGPDEQYF TGTGCCAGCAGCCAAGCGGGAGGGCCGGATGAGCAGTACTTC
TRBJ2-7 TRBD2 TRBV18 . CASSPYGLAVSYEQYF TGTGCCAGCTCACCCTATGGACTAGCGGTATCCTACGAGCAGTACTTC
TRBJ2-7 TRBD2 TRBV5-1 . CASSLSGSVGEQYF TGCGCCAGCAGCCTGAGCGGGAGCGTGGGTGAGCAGTACTTC
TRBJ1-1 . TRBV6-5 . CASSFRGLNTEAFF TGTGCCAGCAGTTTCCGGGGTCTGAACACTGAAGCTTTCTTT
TRBJ1-1 TRBD1 TRBV30 . CAWSAQGMTEAFF TGTGCCTGGAGTGCACAGGGGATGACTGAAGCTTTCTTT
TRBJ2-7 . TRBV15 . CATSRGGPDSYEQYF TGTGCCACCAGCAGAGGAGGCCCCGACTCCTACGAGCAGTACTTC
TRBJ1-1 . TRBV27 . CASSFWGAEAFF TGTGCCAGCAGTTTTTGGGGAGCTGAAGCTTTCTTT
TRBJ2-7 . TRBV28 . CATSRNRAEQYF TGTGCCACCTCGAGAAACAGGGCCGAGCAGTACTTC
TRBJ2-1 TRBD2 TRBV5-1 . CASSHPTSGRGNEQFF TGCGCCAGCAGCCACCCGACTAGCGGGAGGGGCAATGAGCAGTTCTTC
TRBJ1-2 TRBD1 TRBV11-2 . CASSAGQGDYGYTF TGTGCCAGCAGCGCCGGACAGGGAGACTATGGCTACACCTTC
TRBJ1-1 . TRBV5-5 . CASLGEENTEAFF TGTGCCAGCTTGGGGGAGGAGAACACTGAAGCTTTCTTT
TRBJ2-1 TRBD2 TRBV10-3 . CAIRTSGSNEQFF TGTGCCATAAGGACTAGCGGGAGCAATGAGCAGTTCTTC
TRBJ2-3 TRBD1 TRBV2 . CASSTPGQGDTQYF TGTGCCAGCAGTACACCGGGACAGGGAGATACGCAGTATTTT
TRBJ2-5 TRBD1 TRBV11-2 . CASSLQGLETQYF TGTGCCAGCAGCCTACAGGGGTTGGAGACCCAGTACTTC
TRBJ2-7 TRBD2 TRBV19 . CASTKTSGSSYEQYF TGTGCCAGTACCAAGACTAGCGGGAGCTCCTACGAGCAGTACTTC
TRBJ2-3 . TRBV7-3 . CASSFGPTDTQYF TGTGCCAGCAGCTTTGGCCCCACAGATACGCAGTATTTT
TRBJ1-4 TRBD1 TRBV7-2 . CASSLGGTGGEKLFF TGTGCCAGCAGCTTAGGAGGGACAGGGGGTGAAAAACTGTTTTTT
TRBJ2-2 TRBD2 TRBV30 few CAGGLAGRRYTGELFF TGTGCCGGGGGACTAGCGGGAAGACGGTACACCGGGGAGCTGTTTTTT
TRBJ1-4 . TRBV7-2 . CASSLHRQLGKLFF TGTGCCAGCAGCCTACATCGACAGTTGGGAAAACTGTTTTTT
TRBJ2-5 . TRBV18 . CASSPRQAEETQYF TGTGCCAGCTCACCCCGACAAGCAGAAGAGACCCAGTACTTC
TRBJ2-6 . TRBV2 . CASSLPSGANVLTF TGTGCCAGCAGTCTACCATCTGGGGCCAACGTCCTGACTTTC
TRBJ2-7 . TRBV6-6 . CASSYTGVMQYF TGTGCCAGCAGTTACACGGGGGTCATGCAGTACTTC